Presented here are 13 T cell receptor beta chains from one specimen sequenced in a study of response to subunit inactivated influenza vaccine. MiXCR, run by TCRdb on the RT-PCR reads, gives a single entry per CDR3 protein. The data contain a few hundred thousand distinct CDR3 sequences, approximately 23% of them singletons. This specimen consisted of PBMCs from blood, obtained 21 months after vaccination. The receptors originated from a man between 50 and 75 years old who received an inactivated influenza vaccine.

This clonotype occurred a few times. This chain joins TRBV6-2 or TRBV6-3 and TRBJ1-1; D unresolved. Trimming shortened V by 2 bases and J by 5 bases, and 6 bases separated the two germline ends. There are 12 residues in the CDR3. Germline V lookup: CDR1 MNHEY, CDR2 SVGEGT. CDR3 amino acids: CASSYPSTEAFF. DNA for the CDR3: TGTGCCAGCAGTTACCCCTCGACTGAAGCTTTCTTT.

This clonotype showed up just once. A much larger clone lies a single base off, so this may be a read error. The CDR3 does not end in the conserved phenylalanine or tryptophan, so this is likely a read error. The V and J genes are TRBV5-1 and TRBJ1-1; D is unresolved. Trimming shortened V by 2 bases and J by 2 bases, and 7 bases separated the two germline ends. The CDR3 length is 13 residues. The V gene's germline CDR1 is SGHRS and CDR2 YFSETQ. Written as DNA, the CDR3 is TGCGCCAGCAGCTTCGATGTTAACACTGAAGCTTTCCTT. Amino acid sequence: CASSFDVNTEAFL.

The chain uses TRBV6-1 and TRBJ1-1, with TRBD1 as a possible D gene (5 bases). Trimming pared 5 bases from V and 14 bases from J, leaving 15 bases between. The CDR3 consists of 11 residues. The V gene's germline CDR1 is MNHNS and CDR2 SASEGT. The CDR3 protein is CASSTEGRPFF. The CDR3 DNA reads TGTGCCAGCAGTACTGAGGGGAGGCCGTTCTTT.

This clonotype was detected many times. The rearrangement uses TRBV4-3 and TRBJ2-2; 10 bases line up with TRBD1. CDR1 LGHNA and CDR2 YSLEER come from the germline V gene. CDR3 size: 17 residues. The V gene end was trimmed by 3 bases and the J gene end by 6 bases; junction bases not matched to a gene: 10. CDR3 region: CASSQDPGQGRAGELFF. Here the CDR3 DNA reads TGCGCCAGCAGCCAGGACCCGGGACAGGGGAGGGCCGGGGAGCTGTTTTTT.

This clonotype was picked up many times. V usage is TRBV28 and J usage is TRBJ1-5; TRBD1 agrees at 9 bases. V was clipped by 5 bases and J by 5 bases; unmatched bases: 4. CDR1 MDHEN and CDR2 SYDVKM come from the germline V gene. The CDR3 covers 14 residues. CDR3 DNA: TGTGCCAGCAGTGGGACAGGGCTGTATCAGCCCCAGCATTTT. It encodes CASSGTGLYQPQHF.

The chain couples TRBV6-2 or TRBV6-3 to TRBJ2-7; maybe TRBD2 (6 bases). Germline V gives CDR1 MNHEY, CDR2 SVGEGT. V lost 6 bases, J lost 3 bases, and 12 bases lay in between. This CDR3 has 13 residues. The CDR3 reads CASSFGGVYEQYF. The CDR3 coding sequence is TGTGCCAGCAGCTTTGGAGGGGTCTACGAGCAGTACTTC.

The chain carries TRBV20-1 and TRBJ1-4; TRBD1 agrees at 8 bases. The germline gives CDR1 DFQATT, CDR2 SNEGSKA (reference sequence). After removal of 2 bases from V and 4 bases from J, the junction contained 6 bases not matched to a gene. The CDR3 contains 15 residues. CDR3 in amino acids: CSARLRTGRNEKLFF. In nucleotides, the CDR3 is TGCAGTGCTAGATTGAGGACAGGGCGTAATGAAAAACTGTTTTTT.

This clonotype came up once. The chain combines TRBV12-3 or TRBV12-4 with TRBJ2-1; 8 bases align to TRBD1. CDR3 size: 13 residues. J was trimmed by 8 bases and V by 3 bases; bases with no gene match: 3. CDR3 coding DNA: TGTGCCAGCAGTTTTTCCAGGGGGCATGAGCAGTTCTTC. Translation: CASSFSRGHEQFF.

The rearrangement uses TRBV7-2 and TRBJ2-7, with 7 bases lining up with TRBD2. Germline V gene sequence: CDR1 SGHTA, CDR2 FQGNSA. This CDR3 has 16 residues. V lost 0 bases and J lost 6; bases outside the gene matches: 11. The CDR3 protein is CASSLARLAATGEQYF. The DNA of the CDR3 is TGTGCCAGCAGCTTAGCGCGGCTAGCGGCTACGGGCGAGCAGTACTTC.

This clonotype was seen more than once but under ten times. The genes are TRBV7-8 and TRBJ2-7; D unresolved. Germline CDR1 SGHVS, CDR2 FQNEAQ. V lost 3 bases and J 3 bases, leaving 9 bases between the germline ends. This CDR3 is built from 13 residues. CDR3 bases: TGTGCCAGCAGCTTTAATTGGGACTACGAGCAGTACTTC. This encodes CASSFNWDYEQYF.

V usage is TRBV12-3 or TRBV12-4 and J usage is TRBJ1-4, with TRBD1 identical over 7 bases. Trimming took 5 bases from V and 7 from J; bases not matched to a gene: 10. The CDR3 is 15 amino acids. In nucleotides, the CDR3 is TGTGCCAGCAGTCCCCGACAGGGAGGGGTTGAAAAACTGTTTTTT. It codes for CASSPRQGGVEKLFF.

The chain has TRBV14 and TRBJ1-1; D uncertain. This CDR3 region has 12 residues. Germline CDR1 reads SGHDN; CDR2 reads FVKESK. V was pared by 5 bases and J by 7 bases, with 11 bases between. CDR3 sequence (DNA): TGTGCCAGCAGCGTGGTGATGGGTGAAGCTTTCTTT. Protein product: CASSVVMGEAFF.

The V and J genes are TRBV5-1 and TRBJ2-1; D unclear. The germline V and J ends were trimmed by 5 bases and 0 bases, with 12 bases remaining between them. Germline values: CDR1 SGHRS, CDR2 YFSETQ. There are 15 residues in the CDR3. The CDR3 DNA reads TGCGCCAGCAGGTTAGAGTCGGGCTCCTACAATGAGCAGTTCTTC. As protein: CASRLESGSYNEQFF.